This T cell receptor beta chain was retrieved from a study of blood T cell repertoires in COVID-19. Overall study: In each case, the material was cDNA or gDNA derived from T cells, B-cell-depleted T cells, or PBMCs.

Germline assignment: CDR1 LNHDA and CDR2 SQIVND (reference sequence). This CDR3 spans 13 amino acids. The trim removed 5 bases at V and 7 bases at J, leaving 7 bases unmatched. Sequenced by immunoSEQ multiplex PCR; TCRdb stores in-frame clones only, minus some. The sample lists about 100,000 clones, more than 70% seen once, with around a tenth in the top ten. This chain joins TRBV19 and TRBJ1-1; 7 nucleotides align to TRBD1. Material for sequencing was peripheral blood. The sequence came from a woman in her twenties or thirties with acute or convalescent COVID-19. The CDR3 sequence: CASSLGQVDEAFF. In DNA form, the CDR3 reads TGTGCCAGTAGTCTCGGACAGGTTGATGAAGCTTTCTTT.